This is a list of T cell receptor beta chains from one sample in a study of cytomegalovirus exposure and HLA in healthy donors. Profiled with immunoSEQ multiplex PCR; TCRdb holds only in-frame clones, not every one. The sample shows roughly 150,000 clones, 70% to 90% of them seen only once. The sample taken for sequencing was PBMCs. These TCRs come from a woman aged 18-29 years in good health and CMV-seronegative. The CDR3 runs from the conserved cysteine through the conserved F or W. D genes are given only for firm matches. Rows may omit the clone size; those that give it use once, few, many or a size class.

once | TRBJ1-6 | NA | 15 | TRBV5-6 | CASSLRVGGNTPLHF | TGTGCCAGCAGCTTGAGGGTCGGGGGTAATACACCCCTCCACTTT
once | TRBJ1-1 | TRBD1 | 16 | TRBV5-1 | CASSLAPTGAVTEAFF | TGCGCCAGCAGCCTTGCACCGACAGGGGCGGTCACTGAAGCTTTCTTT
NA | TRBJ1-5 | NA | 17 | TRBV21-1 | CASSKVQAGQSNQPQHF | TGTGCCAGCAGCAAAGTACAGGCGGGACAGAGCAATCAGCCCCAGCATTTT
once | TRBJ1-1 | TRBD1 | 11 | TRBV11-1 | CASSLRGRTFF | TGTGCCAGCAGCCTCAGGGGGAGGACTTTCTTT
NA | TRBJ2-7 | NA | 13 | TRBV19 | CASSKDKRYEQYF | TGTGCCAGTAGTAAGGACAAACGCTACGAGCAGTACTTC
once | TRBJ2-7 | NA | 13 | TRBV30 | CAWGEGGWYEQYF | TGTGCCTGGGGGGAGGGGGGCTGGTACGAGCAGTACTTC
NA | TRBJ2-2 | NA | 13 | TRBV9 | CASSPRRAGELFF | TGTGCCAGCAGCCCAAGGAGGGCCGGGGAGCTGTTTTTT
NA | TRBJ2-7 | NA | 14 | TRBV18 | CASSYGPQTYEQYF | TGTGCCAGCAGTTATGGGCCGCAGACCTACGAGCAGTACTTC
NA | TRBJ1-5 | TRBD1 | 15 | TRBV7-2 | CASSWGTGNNQPQHF | TGTGCCAGCAGCTGGGGGACAGGCAACAATCAGCCCCAGCATTTT
NA | TRBJ1-5 | NA | 12 | TRBV29-1 | CSTGGLGQPQHF | TGCAGCACGGGGGGGCTGGGTCAGCCCCAGCATTTT
NA | TRBJ1-4 | NA | 14 | TRBV27 | CASSLAGGREKLFF | TGTGCCAGCAGTCTAGCGGGGGGCCGGGAAAAACTGTTTTTT
NA | TRBJ2-2 | TRBD1 | 15 | TRBV9 | CASSVGQGVIGELFF | TGTGCCAGCAGCGTCGGACAGGGGGTTATCGGGGAGCTGTTTTTT
NA | TRBJ2-2 | TRBD1 | 16 | TRBV27 | CASSPTTGTGAGELFF | TGTGCCAGCAGTCCTACAACCGGGACAGGGGCCGGGGAGCTGTTTTTT
NA | TRBJ1-1 | NA | 15 | TRBV6-5 | CACKARQGVNTEAFF | TGTGCCTGCAAAGCCCGGCAGGGCGTGAACACTGAAGCTTTCTTT
NA | TRBJ2-7 | NA | 14 | TRBV27 | CASWSGGSSYEQYF | TGTGCCAGCTGGAGTGGAGGGAGCTCCTACGAGCAGTACTTC
NA | TRBJ1-2 | NA | 13 | TRBV28 | CASASTGGYGYTF | TGTGCCAGCGCATCAACCGGGGGGTATGGCTACACCTTC
NA | TRBJ2-5 | NA | 14 | TRBV5-5 | CASSLGGLQETQYF | TGTGCCAGCAGCTTGGGGGGACTCCAAGAGACCCAGTACTTC
few | TRBJ1-4 | NA | 12 | TRBV19 | CASRASGEKLFF | TGTGCCAGCCGGGCCTCAGGGGAAAAACTGTTTTTT
NA | TRBJ2-7 | TRBD1 | 15 | TRBV4-1 | CASSRGTGQAYEQYF | TGCGCCAGCAGTCGAGGAACAGGACAGGCTTACGAGCAGTACTTC
NA | TRBJ1-2 | NA | 14 | TRBV5-5 | CASSLDKTNYGYTF | TGTGCCAGCAGCTTGGACAAGACTAACTATGGCTACACCTTC
NA | TRBJ1-1 | NA | 14 | TRBV7-2 | CASSLVTGNTEAFF | TGTGCCAGCAGCTTGGTGACAGGGAACACTGAAGCTTTCTTT
NA | TRBJ1-2 | TRBD1 | 13 | TRBV30 | CAWRDRGVYGYTF | TGTGCCTGGAGGGACAGGGGGGTCTATGGCTACACCTTC
NA | TRBJ1-1 | TRBD1 | 14 | TRBV6-5 | CASSMGQLNTEAFF | TGTGCCAGCAGTATGGGACAGTTGAACACTGAAGCTTTCTTT
NA | TRBJ1-5 | NA | 16 | TRBV19 | CASSPGGYYSNQPQHF | TGTGCCAGTAGTCCCGGAGGTTACTATAGCAATCAGCCCCAGCATTTT
NA | TRBJ2-3 | NA | 11 | TRBV10-3 | CATGGTDTQYF | TGTGCCACAGGGGGCACAGATACGCAGTATTTT
NA | TRBJ2-7 | TRBD1 | 16 | TRBV5-4 | CASTTQGQGWTYEQYF | TGTGCCAGCACCACTCAAGGACAGGGATGGACCTACGAGCAGTACTTC
NA | TRBJ2-3 | NA | 15 | TRBV28 | CASSLGGASTDTQYF | TGTGCCAGCAGTTTGGGCGGGGCTAGCACAGATACGCAGTATTTT
few | TRBJ2-7 | NA | 14 | TRBV27 | CASSFQRSSYEQYF | TGTGCCAGCAGTTTCCAGCGGAGTTCCTACGAGCAGTACTTC